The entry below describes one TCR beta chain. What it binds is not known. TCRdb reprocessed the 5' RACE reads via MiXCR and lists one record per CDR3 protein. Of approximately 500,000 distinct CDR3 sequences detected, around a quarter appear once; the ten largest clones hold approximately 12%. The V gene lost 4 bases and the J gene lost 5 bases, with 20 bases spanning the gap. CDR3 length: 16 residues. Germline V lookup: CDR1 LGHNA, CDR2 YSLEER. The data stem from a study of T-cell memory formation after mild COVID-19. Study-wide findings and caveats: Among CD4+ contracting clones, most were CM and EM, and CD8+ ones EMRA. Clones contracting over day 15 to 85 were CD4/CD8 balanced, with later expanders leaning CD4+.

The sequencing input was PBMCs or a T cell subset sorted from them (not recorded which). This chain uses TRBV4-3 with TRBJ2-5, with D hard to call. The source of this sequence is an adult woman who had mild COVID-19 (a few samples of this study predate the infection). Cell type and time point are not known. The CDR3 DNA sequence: TGCGCCAGCAGCCCCCGAGATGCGCGGACGCGGGAGACCCAGTACTTC. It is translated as CASSPRDARTRETQYF.